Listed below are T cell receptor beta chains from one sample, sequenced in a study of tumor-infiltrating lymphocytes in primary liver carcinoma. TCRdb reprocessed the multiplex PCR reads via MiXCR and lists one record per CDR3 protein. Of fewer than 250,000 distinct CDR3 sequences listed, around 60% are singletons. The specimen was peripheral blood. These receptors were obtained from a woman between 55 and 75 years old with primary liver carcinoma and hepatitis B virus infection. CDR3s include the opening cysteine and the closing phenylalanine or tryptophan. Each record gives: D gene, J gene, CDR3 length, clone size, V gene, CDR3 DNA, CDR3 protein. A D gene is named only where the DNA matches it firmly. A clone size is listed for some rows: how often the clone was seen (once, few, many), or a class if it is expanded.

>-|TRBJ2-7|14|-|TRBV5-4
TGTGTCAGCAGCGCAGGACGAGTTCCCTACGAGCAGTACTTC
CVSSAGRVPYEQYF
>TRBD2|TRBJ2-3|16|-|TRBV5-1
TGCGCCAGCAGCTTGGGCACTAGCGGGACGGCAGATACGCAGTATTTT
CASSLGTSGTADTQYF
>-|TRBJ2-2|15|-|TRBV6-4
TGTGCCAGCAGTGACTCTAGCGAGAACACCGGGGAGCTGTTTTTT
CASSDSSENTGELFF
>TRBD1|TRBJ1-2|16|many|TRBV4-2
TGTGCCAGCAGCCAAACAGGGGAAACTTATAACTATGGCTACACCTTC
CASSQTGETYNYGYTF
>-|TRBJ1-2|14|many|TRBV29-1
TGCAGCGTTGAAGAACGGGACCGGGAGTATGGCTACACCTTC
CSVEERDREYGYTF
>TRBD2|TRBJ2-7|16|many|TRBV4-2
TGTGCCAGCAGCCAAGAACTAGCGGGAGAGACTGGGGAGCAGTACTTC
CASSQELAGETGEQYF
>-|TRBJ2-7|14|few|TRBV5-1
TGCGCCAGCAGCTTGTGGCAGGGGGGCGACGAGCAGTACTTC
CASSLWQGGDEQYF
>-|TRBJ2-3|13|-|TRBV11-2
TGTCCCAGCAGCTTAGATTTGAGGGATACACAGTATTTT
CPSSLDLRDTQYF
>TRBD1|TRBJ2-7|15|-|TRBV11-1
TGTGCCAGCAGCTCTAAGGGGCAGGGGGTCTACGAGCAGTACTTC
CASSSKGQGVYEQYF
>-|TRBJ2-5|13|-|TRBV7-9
TGTACCAGCAGCCTGGATAGGGCAAAGACCCAGTACTTC
CTSSLDRAKTQYF
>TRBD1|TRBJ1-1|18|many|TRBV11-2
TGTGCCAGCAGCTTAGTCCTCCAGGTATGGACAGGAGGGACTGAAGCTTTCTTT
CASSLVLQVWTGGTEAFF
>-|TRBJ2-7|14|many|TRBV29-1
TGCAGCGTTGAACCCTACAGCGACTCCTACGAGCAGTACTTC
CSVEPYSDSYEQYF
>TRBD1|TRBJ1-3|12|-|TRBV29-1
TGCAGCGGGACAGGGGGCACCGACACCATATATTTT
CSGTGGTDTIYF
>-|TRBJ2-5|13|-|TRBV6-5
TGTGCTAGCAGTTACGAAGGTGGGGAGACCCGGTACTTC
CASSYEGGETRYF
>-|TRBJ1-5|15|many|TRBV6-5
TGTGCCAGCAACTCCGGACAGAGCTCGAATCAGCCCCAGCATTTT
CASNSGQSSNQPQHF
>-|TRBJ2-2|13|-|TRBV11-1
TGTGTCAGCAGCATTTGGGACACCGGGGAGCTGTTTTTT
CVSSIWDTGELFF
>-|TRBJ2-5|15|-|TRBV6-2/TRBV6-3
TGTGCCAGCACGATATCCAGGACACCCCAAGGGACCCAATACTTC
CASTISRTPQGTQYF
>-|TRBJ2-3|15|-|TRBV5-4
TGTGCCAACTTTCTATGGGAGAGAGGCACAGATACGCAGTATTTT
CANFLWERGTDTQYF
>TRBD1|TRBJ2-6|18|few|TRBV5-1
TGCGCCAGCAGCAGGTCGACAGGGGGCGGGTCTGGGGCCAACGTCCTGACTTTC
CASSRSTGGGSGANVLTF
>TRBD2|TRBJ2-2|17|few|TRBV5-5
TGTGCCAGCAGCTTGGGCGGTAGCGGGAGAGGGACCGGGGAGCTGTTTTTT
CASSLGGSGRGTGELFF